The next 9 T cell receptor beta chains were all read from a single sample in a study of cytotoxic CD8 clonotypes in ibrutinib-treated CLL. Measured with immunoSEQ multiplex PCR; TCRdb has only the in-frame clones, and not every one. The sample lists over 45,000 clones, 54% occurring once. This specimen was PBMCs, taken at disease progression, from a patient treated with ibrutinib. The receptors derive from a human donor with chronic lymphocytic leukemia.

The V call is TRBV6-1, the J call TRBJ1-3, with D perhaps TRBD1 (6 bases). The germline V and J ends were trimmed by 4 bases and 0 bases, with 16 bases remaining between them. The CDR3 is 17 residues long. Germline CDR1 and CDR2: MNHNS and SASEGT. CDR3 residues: CASSVQGRFPSGNTIYF. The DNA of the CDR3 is TGTGCCAGCAGTGTCCAGGGGCGGTTCCCCTCTGGAAACACCATATATTTT.

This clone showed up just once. CDR3 sequence reads: CASRRTLGELFF. CDR3 bases: TGTGCCAGCAGGCGGACACTCGGGGAGCTGTTTTTT. The chain links TRBV2 to TRBJ2-2; a weak D match, TRBD1 (5 bases). This CDR3 spans 12 amino acids. Germline CDR1 is SNHLY and CDR2 is FYNNEI. Trimming left V 6 bases short and J 7 bases short, with 9 bases between. The whole variable domain, remainder taken from reference TRBV2 and TRBJ2-2, is EPEVTQTPSHQVTQMGQEVILRCVPISNHLYFYWYRQILGQKVEFLVSFYNNEISEKSEIFDDQFSVERPDGSNFTLKIRSTKLEDSAMYFCASRRTLGELFFGEGSRLTVL.

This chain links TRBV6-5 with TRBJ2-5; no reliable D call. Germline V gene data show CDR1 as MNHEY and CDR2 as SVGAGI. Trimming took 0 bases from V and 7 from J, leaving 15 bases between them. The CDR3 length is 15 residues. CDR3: CASSYSRDSRGTQYF. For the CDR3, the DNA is TGTGCCAGCAGTTACTCAAGGGATTCCCGAGGGACCCAGTACTTC.

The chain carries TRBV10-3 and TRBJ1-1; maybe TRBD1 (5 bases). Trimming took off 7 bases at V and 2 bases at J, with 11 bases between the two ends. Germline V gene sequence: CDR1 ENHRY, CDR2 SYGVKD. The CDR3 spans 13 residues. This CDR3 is CAITRDGNTEAFF. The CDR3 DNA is TGTGCCATCACGCGGGACGGTAACACTGAAGCTTTCTTT.

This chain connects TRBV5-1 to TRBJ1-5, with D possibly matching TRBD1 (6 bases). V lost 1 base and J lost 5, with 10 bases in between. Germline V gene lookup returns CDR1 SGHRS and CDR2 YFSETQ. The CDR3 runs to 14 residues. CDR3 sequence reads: CASSLSGVDQPQHF. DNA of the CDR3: TGCGCCAGCAGCTTGTCAGGGGTTGATCAGCCCCAGCATTTT. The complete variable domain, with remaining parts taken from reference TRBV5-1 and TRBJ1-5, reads KAGVTQTPRYLIKTRGQQVTLSCSPISGHRSVSWYQQTPGQGLQFLFEYFSETQRNKGNFPGRFSGRQFSNSRSEMNVSTLELGDSALYLCASSLSGVDQPQHFGDGTRLSIL.

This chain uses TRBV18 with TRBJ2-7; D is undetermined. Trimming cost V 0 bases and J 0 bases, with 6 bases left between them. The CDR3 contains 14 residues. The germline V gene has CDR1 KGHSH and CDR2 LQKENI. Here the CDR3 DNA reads TGTGCCAGCTCACCACCGGGTATCTCCTACGAGCAGTACTTC. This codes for CASSPPGISYEQYF.

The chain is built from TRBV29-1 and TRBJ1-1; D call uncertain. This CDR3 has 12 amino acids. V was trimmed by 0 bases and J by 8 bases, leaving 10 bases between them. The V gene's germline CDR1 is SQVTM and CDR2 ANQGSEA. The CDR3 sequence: CSVEDNEAEAFF. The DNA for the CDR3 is TGCAGCGTTGAAGATAACGAGGCCGAAGCTTTCTTT.

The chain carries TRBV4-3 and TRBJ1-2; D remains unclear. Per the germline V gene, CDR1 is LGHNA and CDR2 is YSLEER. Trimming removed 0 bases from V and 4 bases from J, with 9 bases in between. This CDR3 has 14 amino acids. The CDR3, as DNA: TGCGCCAGCAGCCAAGATGGGGAGATCTATGGCTACACCTTC. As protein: CASSQDGEIYGYTF.

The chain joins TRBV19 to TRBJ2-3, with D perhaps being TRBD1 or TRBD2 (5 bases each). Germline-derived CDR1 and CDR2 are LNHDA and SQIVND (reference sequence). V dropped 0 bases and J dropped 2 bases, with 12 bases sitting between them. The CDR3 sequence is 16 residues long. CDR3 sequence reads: CASSIDGAEYTDTQYF. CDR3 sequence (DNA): TGTGCCAGTAGTATAGACGGGGCGGAGTACACAGATACGCAGTATTTT.